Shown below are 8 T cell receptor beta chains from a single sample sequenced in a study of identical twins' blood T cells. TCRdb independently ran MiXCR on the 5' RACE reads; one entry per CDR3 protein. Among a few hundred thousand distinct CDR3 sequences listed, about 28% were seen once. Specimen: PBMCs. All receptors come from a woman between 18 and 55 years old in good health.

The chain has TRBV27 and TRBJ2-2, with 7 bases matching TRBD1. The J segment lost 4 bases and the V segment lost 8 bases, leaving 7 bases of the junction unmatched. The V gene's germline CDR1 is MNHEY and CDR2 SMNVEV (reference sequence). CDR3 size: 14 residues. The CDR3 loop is CASQQGSGTGELFF. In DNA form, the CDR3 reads TGTGCCAGCCAACAGGGGTCTGGCACCGGGGAGCTGTTTTTT.

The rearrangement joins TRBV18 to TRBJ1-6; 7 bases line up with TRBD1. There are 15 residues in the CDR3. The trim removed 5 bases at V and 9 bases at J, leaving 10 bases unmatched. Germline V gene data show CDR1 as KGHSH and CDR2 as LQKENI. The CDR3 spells CASSEQGTGGSPLHF. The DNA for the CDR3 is TGTGCCAGCTCAGAACAGGGGACGGGTGGTTCACCCCTCCACTTT.

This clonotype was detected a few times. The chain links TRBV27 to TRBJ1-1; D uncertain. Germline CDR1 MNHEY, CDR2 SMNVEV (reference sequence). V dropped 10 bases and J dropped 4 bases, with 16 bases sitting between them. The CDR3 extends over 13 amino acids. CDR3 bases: TGTGCCATACGGGCGCAGTTGGGCACTGAAGCTTTCTTT. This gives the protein CAIRAQLGTEAFF.

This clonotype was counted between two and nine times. In DNA, the CDR3 is TGTGCCAGCAGCCCCATGCTGAACACTGAAGCTTTCTTT. It encodes CASSPMLNTEAFF. The J gene is TRBJ1-1, the V gene TRBV18; no firm D call. The germline V gene encodes CDR1 KGHSH and CDR2 LQKENI. This CDR3 has 13 amino acids. Trimming stripped 8 bases from V and 0 bases from J, with 10 bases between.

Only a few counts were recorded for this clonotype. CDR3: CASSSGPISTDTQYF. The CDR3 DNA is TGTGCCAGCAGCTCCGGGCCCATTAGCACAGATACGCAGTATTTT. V gene TRBV5-8 combines with J gene TRBJ2-3; no definite D call. The CDR3 is 15 amino acids. In germline, CDR1 is SGHTS, CDR2 YDEGEE. V was cut by 3 bases and J by 0 bases, with 11 bases left in between.

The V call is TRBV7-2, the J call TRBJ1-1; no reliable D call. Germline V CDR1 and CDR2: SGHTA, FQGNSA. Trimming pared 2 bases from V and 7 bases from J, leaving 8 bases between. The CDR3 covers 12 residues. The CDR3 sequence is CASSLSRLEAFF. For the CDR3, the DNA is TGTGCCAGCAGCTTAAGCAGACTTGAAGCTTTCTTT.

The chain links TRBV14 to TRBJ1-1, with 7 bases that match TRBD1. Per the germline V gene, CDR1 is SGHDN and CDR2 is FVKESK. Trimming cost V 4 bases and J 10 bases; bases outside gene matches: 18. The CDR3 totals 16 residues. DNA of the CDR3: TGTGCCAGCAGCCGAGGGGTCGACAGGGCACACAAAGGAGCTTTCTTT. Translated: CASSRGVDRAHKGAFF.

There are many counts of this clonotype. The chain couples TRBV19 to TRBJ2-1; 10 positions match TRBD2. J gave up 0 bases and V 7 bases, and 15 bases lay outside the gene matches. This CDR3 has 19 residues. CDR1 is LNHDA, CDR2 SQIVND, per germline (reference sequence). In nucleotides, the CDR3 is TGTGCCAGTAAAAGCGGTCGACTAGCGGGTACTAACTCCTACAATGAGCAGTTCTTC. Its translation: CASKSGRLAGTNSYNEQFF.